Sequencing of this TCR beta chain was carried out in a study of Tregs in tolerant kidney transplant recipients. Clones were read by immunoSEQ multiplex PCR, and TCRdb kept only the in-frame ones, dropping some. The sample comprises some 50,000 clones, around nine tenths of which are singletons, and around 15% rests with the top ten. Concerning this clone: As yet, its antigen is unknown.

Related graft donors supplied nonmyeloablative bone marrow transplants, and mixed chimerism was transient. CD4+CD25+CD127- Tregs, CD4+CD25- non-Tregs, CD4 and CD8 cells were sorted. Study results and limitations: Validation in larger populations is needed because few patients were studied.

This sequence was found in a human patient who received a combined kidney and bone marrow transplant. Some T cells here may be from the graft donor. Sequenced material: CD8+ T cells from blood (PBMCs), taken 12 months after the transplant.

CDR3 region: CASSLFQGLSGNTIYF. The CDR3 bases are TGTGCCAGCAGCTTATTCCAGGGTCTCTCTGGAAACACCATATATTTT. The genes are TRBV7-9 and TRBJ1-3; D possibly corresponds to TRBD1 (5 bases). Deletions cut 2 bases from V and 0 bases from J, with 11 bases between. The length of the CDR3 is 16 residues. Germline values: CDR1 SEHNR, CDR2 FQNEAQ (reference sequence).